A selection of T cell receptor beta chains follows, all from one sample in a study of identical twins. Each CDR3 protein is one row after TCRdb ran MiXCR on the 5' RACE reads. In the table there are 570,000 or so distinct CDR3 sequences, 9.6% of which are singletons. This sample also appeared in a second study, on yellow fever vaccine responses in identical twins.

Sequences were obtained from PBMCs. These receptors were taken from a young woman in good health. The CDR3 runs from the conserved cysteine through the conserved F or W. The D gene is left open where the match is weak. Clone size is given for some rows only: seen once, a few or many times, or a class if the clone is expanded.

v_call	d_call	j_call	clone_size	cdr3_aa	cdr3_nt
TRBV7-6	.	TRBJ2-3	few	CASSLSSRRTDSTDTQYF	TGTGCCAGCAGCCTGAGTTCTCGCAGGACAGATAGCACAGATACGCAGTATTTT
TRBV28	.	TRBJ2-4	many	CASSLSGLAGLAKNIQYF	TGTGCCAGCAGTCTATCAGGGCTTGCCGGACTAGCCAAAAACATTCAGTACTTC
TRBV4-3	TRBD2	TRBJ2-7	many	CASSQEFVPGGVTYEQYF	TGCGCCAGCAGCCAAGAATTTGTTCCGGGAGGCGTTACCTACGAGCAGTACTTC
TRBV27	.	TRBJ2-7	few	CASSTPGTVSYEQYF	TGTGCCAGCAGTACCCCCGGGACGGTCTCCTACGAGCAGTACTTC
TRBV27	TRBD2	TRBJ2-2	few	CASSIRRDYYNTGELFF	TGTGCCAGCAGCATACGCCGGGACTACTATAACACCGGGGAGCTGTTTTTT
TRBV7-3	TRBD2	TRBJ2-7	many	CASSLPTSGTYEQYF	TGTGCCAGCAGCTTGCCCACTAGCGGAACCTACGAGCAGTACTTC
TRBV28	.	TRBJ1-1	.	CASSSPPRGKLAFF	TGTGCCAGCAGCTCCCCCCCCCGGGGTAAACTAGCTTTCTTT
TRBV2	.	TRBJ1-1	many	CASSPAVNTEAFF	TGTGCCAGCAGCCCTGCGGTGAACACTGAAGCTTTCTTT
TRBV20-1	.	TRBJ2-3	.	CSARDRLASSTDTQYF	TGCAGTGCTAGGGACAGACTAGCTTCTAGCACAGATACGCAGTATTTT
TRBV3-1	TRBD2	TRBJ2-1	.	CASSPSGGARSEQFF	TGTGCCAGCAGCCCTAGCGGGGGGGCCCGTTCTGAGCAGTTCTTC
TRBV5-1	TRBD1	TRBJ2-7	few	CASSTEQGGSYEQYF	TGCGCCAGCAGCACAGAACAGGGGGGTAGCTACGAGCAGTACTTC
TRBV5-1	TRBD1	TRBJ2-2	.	CASSPGTADTGELFF	TGCGCCAGCAGTCCCGGGACAGCCGACACCGGGGAGCTGTTTTTT
TRBV4-3	TRBD2	TRBJ2-5	.	CASSQDASGRGTQYF	TGCGCCAGCAGCCAAGATGCTAGCGGGAGGGGGACCCAGTACTTC
TRBV5-1	TRBD2	TRBJ2-1	.	CAISLLSGANNEQFF	TGCGCCATCAGCTTGCTCAGCGGGGCGAACAATGAGCAGTTCTTC
TRBV7-9	.	TRBJ2-6	few	CASILGISGANVLTF	TGTGCCAGCATCCTGGGAATCTCTGGGGCCAACGTCCTGACTTTC
TRBV7-9	.	TRBJ1-5	.	CASSATQEPDQPQHF	TGTGCCAGCAGCGCCACCCAAGAGCCGGATCAGCCCCAGCATTTT
TRBV12-3/TRBV12-4	.	TRBJ1-1	.	CASSLESGLGGMNTEAFF	TGTGCCAGCAGTTTAGAATCGGGGTTGGGTGGGATGAACACTGAAGCTTTCTTT
TRBV29-1	.	TRBJ1-2	many	CSVGPYTF	TGCAGCGTCGGGCCCTACACCTTC
TRBV20-1	.	TRBJ2-4	.	CCSWRPRDNLAKNIQYF	TGCTGTTCTTGGAGGCCGCGGGACAACCTAGCCAAAAACATTCAGTACTTC
TRBV29-1	TRBD1	TRBJ1-1	.	CSVDGQGNTEAFF	TGCAGCGTTGATGGACAGGGGAACACTGAAGCTTTCTTT